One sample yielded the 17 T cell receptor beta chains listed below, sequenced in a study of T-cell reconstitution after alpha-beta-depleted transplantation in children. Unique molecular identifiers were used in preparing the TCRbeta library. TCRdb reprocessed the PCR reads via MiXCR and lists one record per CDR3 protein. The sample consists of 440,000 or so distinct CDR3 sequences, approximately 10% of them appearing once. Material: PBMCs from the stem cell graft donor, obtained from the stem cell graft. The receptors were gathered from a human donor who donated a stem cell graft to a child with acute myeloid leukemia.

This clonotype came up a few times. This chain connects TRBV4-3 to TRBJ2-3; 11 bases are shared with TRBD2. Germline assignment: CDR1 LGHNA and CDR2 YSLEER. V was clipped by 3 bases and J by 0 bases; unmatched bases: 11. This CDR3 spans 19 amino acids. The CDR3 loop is CASSQAHGTSGTSTDTQYF. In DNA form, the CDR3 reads TGCGCCAGCAGCCAGGCCCATGGGACTAGCGGAACTAGCACAGATACGCAGTATTTT.

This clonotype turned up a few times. Here the CDR3 DNA reads TGTGCCAGCAGCTCCCACCTCACCACCGGGGAGCTGTTTTTT. Translation gives CASSSHLTTGELFF. The chain employs TRBV7-6 and TRBJ2-2; the D is unclear. Germline CDR1 is SGHVS and CDR2 is FNYEAQ. V shed 4 bases and J shed 4 bases, with 10 bases lying between them. CDR3 length: 14 residues.

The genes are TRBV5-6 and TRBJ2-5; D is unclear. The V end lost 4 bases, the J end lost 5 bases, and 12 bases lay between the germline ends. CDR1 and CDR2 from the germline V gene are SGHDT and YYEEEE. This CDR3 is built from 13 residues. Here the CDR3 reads CASSIPVLETQYF. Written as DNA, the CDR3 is TGTGCCAGCAGCATTCCGGTGCTCGAGACCCAGTACTTC.

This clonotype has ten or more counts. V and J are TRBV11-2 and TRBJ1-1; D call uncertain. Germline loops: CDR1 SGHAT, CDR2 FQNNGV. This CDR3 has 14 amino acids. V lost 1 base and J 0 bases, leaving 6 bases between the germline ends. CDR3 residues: CASSLADLNTEAFF. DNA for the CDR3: TGTGCCAGCAGCTTAGCCGACCTGAACACTGAAGCTTTCTTT.

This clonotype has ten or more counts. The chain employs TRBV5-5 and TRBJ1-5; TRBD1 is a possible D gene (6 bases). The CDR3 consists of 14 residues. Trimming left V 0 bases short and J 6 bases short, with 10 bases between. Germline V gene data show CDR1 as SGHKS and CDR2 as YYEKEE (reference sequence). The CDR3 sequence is CASSLEGGSQPQHF. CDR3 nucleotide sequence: TGTGCCAGCAGCTTGGAAGGGGGTAGTCAGCCCCAGCATTTT.

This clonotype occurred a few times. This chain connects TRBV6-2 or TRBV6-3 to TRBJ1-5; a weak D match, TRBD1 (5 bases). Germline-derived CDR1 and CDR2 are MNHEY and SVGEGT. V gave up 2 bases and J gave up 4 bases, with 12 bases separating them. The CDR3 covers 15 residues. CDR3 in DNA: TGTGCCAGCAGTTACCCAATCAGGGAAAATCAGCCCCAGCATTTT. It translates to CASSYPIRENQPQHF.

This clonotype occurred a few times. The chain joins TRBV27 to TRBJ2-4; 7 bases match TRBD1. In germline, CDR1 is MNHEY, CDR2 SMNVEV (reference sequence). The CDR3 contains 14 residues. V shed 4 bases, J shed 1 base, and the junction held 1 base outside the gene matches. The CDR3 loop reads CASSSDRAKNIQYF. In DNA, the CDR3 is TGTGCCAGCAGTTCGGACAGGGCCAAAAACATTCAGTACTTC.

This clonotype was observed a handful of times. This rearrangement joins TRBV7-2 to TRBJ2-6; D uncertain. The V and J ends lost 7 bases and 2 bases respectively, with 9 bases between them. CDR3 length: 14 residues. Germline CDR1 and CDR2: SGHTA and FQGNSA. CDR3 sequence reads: CASNREAGANVLTF. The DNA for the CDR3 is TGTGCCAGCAACAGAGAGGCTGGGGCCAACGTCCTGACTTTC. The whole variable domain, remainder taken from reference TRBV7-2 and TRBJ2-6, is GAGVSQSPSNKVTEKGKDVELRCDPISGHTALYWYRQSLGQGLEFLIYFQGNSAPDKSGLPSDRFSAERTGGSVSTLTIQRTQQEDSAVYLCASNREAGANVLTFGAGSRLTVL.

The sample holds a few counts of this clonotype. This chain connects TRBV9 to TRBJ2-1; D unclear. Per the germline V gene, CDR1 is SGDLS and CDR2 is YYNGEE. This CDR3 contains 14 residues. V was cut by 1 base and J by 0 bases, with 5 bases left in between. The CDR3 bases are TGTGCCAGCAGCGTAACTACCTCCTACAATGAGCAGTTCTTC. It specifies CASSVTTSYNEQFF.

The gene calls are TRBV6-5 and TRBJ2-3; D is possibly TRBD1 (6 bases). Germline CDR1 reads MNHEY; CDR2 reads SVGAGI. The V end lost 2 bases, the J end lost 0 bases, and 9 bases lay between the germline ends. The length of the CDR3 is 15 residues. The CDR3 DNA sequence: TGTGCCAGCAGTTACGGACAGCTTAGCACAGATACGCAGTATTTT. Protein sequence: CASSYGQLSTDTQYF.

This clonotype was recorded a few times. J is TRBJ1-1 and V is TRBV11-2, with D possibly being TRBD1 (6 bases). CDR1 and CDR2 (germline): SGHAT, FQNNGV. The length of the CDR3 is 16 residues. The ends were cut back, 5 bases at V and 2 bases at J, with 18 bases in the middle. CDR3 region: CASSSWLRDINTEAFF. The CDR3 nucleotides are TGTGCCAGCAGCAGCTGGCTCCGGGACATAAACACTGAAGCTTTCTTT. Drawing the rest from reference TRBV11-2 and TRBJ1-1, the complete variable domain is EAGVAQSPRYKIIEKRQSVAFWCNPISGHATLYWYQQILGQGPKLLIQFQNNGVVDDSQLPKDRFSAERLKGVDSTLKIQPAKLEDSAVYLCASSSWLRDINTEAFFGQGTRLTVV.

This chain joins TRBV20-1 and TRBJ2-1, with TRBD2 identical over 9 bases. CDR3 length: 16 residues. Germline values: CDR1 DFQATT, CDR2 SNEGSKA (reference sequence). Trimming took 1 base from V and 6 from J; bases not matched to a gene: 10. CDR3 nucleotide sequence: TGCAGTGCTAGAGGTCGACTAGCGGACCTTACCAATGAGCAGTTCTTC. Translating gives CSARGRLADLTNEQFF.

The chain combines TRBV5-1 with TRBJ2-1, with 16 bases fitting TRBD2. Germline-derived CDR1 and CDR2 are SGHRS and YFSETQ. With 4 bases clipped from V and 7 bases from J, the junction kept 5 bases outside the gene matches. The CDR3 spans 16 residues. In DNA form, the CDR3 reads TGCGCCAGCAGCCGAACGGGACTAGCGGGGGGGAATGAGCAGTTCTTC. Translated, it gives CASSRTGLAGGNEQFF.

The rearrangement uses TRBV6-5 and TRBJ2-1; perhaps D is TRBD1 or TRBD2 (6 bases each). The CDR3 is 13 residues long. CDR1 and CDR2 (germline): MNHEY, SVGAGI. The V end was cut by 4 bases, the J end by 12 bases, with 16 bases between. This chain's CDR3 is CASSFSEGGRQFF. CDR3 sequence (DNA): TGTGCCAGCAGTTTCTCCGAGGGGGGTCGGCAGTTCTTC.

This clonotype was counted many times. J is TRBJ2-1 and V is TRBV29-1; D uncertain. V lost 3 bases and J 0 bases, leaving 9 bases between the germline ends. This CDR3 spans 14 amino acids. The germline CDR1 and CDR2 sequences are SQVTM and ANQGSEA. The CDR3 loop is CSVDATDSYNEQFF. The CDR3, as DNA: TGCAGCGTTGACGCTACGGACTCCTACAATGAGCAGTTCTTC.

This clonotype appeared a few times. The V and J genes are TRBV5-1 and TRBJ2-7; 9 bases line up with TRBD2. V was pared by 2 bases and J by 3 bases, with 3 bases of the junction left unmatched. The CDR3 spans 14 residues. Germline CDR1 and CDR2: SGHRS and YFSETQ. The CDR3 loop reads CASSLVSGSYEQYF. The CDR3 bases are TGCGCCAGCAGCTTAGTTAGCGGGAGCTACGAGCAGTACTTC.

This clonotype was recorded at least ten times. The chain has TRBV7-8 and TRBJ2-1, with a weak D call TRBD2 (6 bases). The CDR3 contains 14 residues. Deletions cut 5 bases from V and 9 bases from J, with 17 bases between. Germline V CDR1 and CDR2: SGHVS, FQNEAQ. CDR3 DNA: TGTGCCAGCAGCCCATCACGGGGGACCAGTGAGCAGTTCTTC. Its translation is CASSPSRGTSEQFF. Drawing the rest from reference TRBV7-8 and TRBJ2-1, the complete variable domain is GAGVSQSPRYKVAKRGQDVALRCDPISGHVSLFWYQQALGQGPEFLTYFQNEAQLDKSGLPSDRFFAERPEGSVSTLKIQRTQQEDSAVYLCASSPSRGTSEQFFGPGTRLTVL.